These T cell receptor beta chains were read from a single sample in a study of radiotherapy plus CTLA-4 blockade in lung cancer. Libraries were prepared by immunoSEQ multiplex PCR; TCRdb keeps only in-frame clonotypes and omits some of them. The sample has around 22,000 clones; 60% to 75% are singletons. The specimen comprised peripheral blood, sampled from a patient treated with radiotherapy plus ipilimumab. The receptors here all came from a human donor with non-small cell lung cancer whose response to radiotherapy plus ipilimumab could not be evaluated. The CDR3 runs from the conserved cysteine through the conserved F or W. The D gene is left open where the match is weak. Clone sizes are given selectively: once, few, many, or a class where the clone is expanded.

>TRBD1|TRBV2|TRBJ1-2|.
CASSAQGARGYTF
TGTGCCAGCAGTGCCCAGGGGGCGAGGGGCTACACCTTC
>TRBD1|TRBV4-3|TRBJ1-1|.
CASTQGTGGTEAFF
TGCGCCAGCACCCAAGGGACAGGGGGCACTGAAGCTTTCTTT
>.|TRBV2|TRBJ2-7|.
CASSQDSKIYEQYF
TGTGCCAGCAGCCAGGACTCAAAAATCTACGAGCAGTACTTC
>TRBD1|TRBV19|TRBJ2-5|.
CASSIGGTGGEETQYF
TGTGCCAGTAGTATAGGAGGGACAGGGGGGGAAGAGACCCAGTACTTC
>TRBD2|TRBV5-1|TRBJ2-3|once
CASGRGGGDTQYF
TGCGCCAGCGGACGGGGGGGAGGAGATACGCAGTATTTT
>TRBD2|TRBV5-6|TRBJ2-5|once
CASSSRAGTETQYF
TGTGCCAGCAGCTCCCGAGCGGGAACAGAGACCCAGTACTTC
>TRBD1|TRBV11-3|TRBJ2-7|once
CASSRGQGTSYEQYF
TGTGCCAGCAGCCGCGGACAGGGGACTTCCTACGAGCAGTACTTC
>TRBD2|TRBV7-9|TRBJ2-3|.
CASSFASGFTDTQYF
TGTGCCAGCAGCTTTGCTAGCGGGTTCACAGATACGCAGTATTTT
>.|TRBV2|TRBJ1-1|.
CASSSDIAGTEAFF
TGTGCCAGCAGTTCGGACATTGCAGGCACTGAAGCTTTCTTT
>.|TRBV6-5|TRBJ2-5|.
CASRQQPQETQYF
TGTGCCAGCAGACAACAACCCCAAGAGACCCAGTACTTC
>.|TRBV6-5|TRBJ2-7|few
CASSVTASYEQYF
TGTGCCAGCAGTGTGACAGCCTCCTACGAGCAGTACTTC
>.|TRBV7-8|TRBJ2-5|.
CASSPRMGGQYF
TGTGCCAGCAGCCCTAGGATGGGGGGCCAGTACTTC
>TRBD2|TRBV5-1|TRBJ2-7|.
CASRLGLAGGYEQYF
TGCGCCAGCAGATTAGGACTAGCGGGAGGCTACGAGCAGTACTTC
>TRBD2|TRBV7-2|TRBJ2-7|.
CASSTSGRAYEQYF
TGTGCCAGCAGCACTAGCGGGAGGGCCTACGAGCAGTACTTC
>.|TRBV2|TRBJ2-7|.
CASSDRAESYEQYF
TGTGCCAGCAGTGATCGAGCGGAATCCTACGAGCAGTACTTC
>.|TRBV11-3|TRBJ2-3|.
CASSSGPSDTQYF
TGTGCCAGCAGCTCCGGTCCCTCTGATACGCAGTATTTT
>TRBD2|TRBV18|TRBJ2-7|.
CASSRTRTSGKTYEQYF
TGTGCCAGCTCACGTACAAGGACTAGCGGGAAGACCTACGAGCAGTACTTC
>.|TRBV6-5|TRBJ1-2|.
CASSAPVRGAYGYTF
TGTGCCAGCAGTGCACCCGTAAGGGGCGCCTATGGCTACACCTTC
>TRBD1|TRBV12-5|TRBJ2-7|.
CASARGQGANEQYF
TGTGCTAGTGCCCGCGGACAGGGGGCCAACGAGCAGTACTTC
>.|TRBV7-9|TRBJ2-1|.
CATQSREQFF
TGTGCCACCCAATCCAGGGAGCAGTTCTTC
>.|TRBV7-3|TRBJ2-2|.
CASSPGGELFF
TGTGCCAGCAGCCCGGGCGGGGAGCTGTTTTTT
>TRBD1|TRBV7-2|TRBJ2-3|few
CASSVQGTRATDTQYF
TGTGCCAGCAGCGTACAGGGGACCCGAGCTACAGATACGCAGTATTTT
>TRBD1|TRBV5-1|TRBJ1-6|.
CASSSGQGAGSPLHF
TGCGCCAGCAGCTCCGGACAGGGGGCCGGTTCACCCCTCCACTTT
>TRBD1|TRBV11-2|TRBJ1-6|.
CASSSEGTGGSPLHF
TGTGCCAGCAGCTCGGAAGGGACAGGGGGTTCACCCCTCCACTTT
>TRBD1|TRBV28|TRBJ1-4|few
CASSSDRGNWNEKLFF
TGTGCCAGCAGCAGTGACAGGGGTAATTGGAATGAAAAACTGTTTTTT
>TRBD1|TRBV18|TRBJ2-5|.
CASSPGTEETQYF
TGTGCCAGCTCCCCCGGGACAGAAGAGACCCAGTACTTC
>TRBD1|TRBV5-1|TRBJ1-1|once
CASSSGTGSLPNTEAFF
TGCGCCAGCAGCTCCGGGACAGGGTCCCTACCGAACACTGAAGCTTTCTTT
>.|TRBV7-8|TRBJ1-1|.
CASSVTRGSTEAFF
TGTGCCAGCAGCGTGACCAGGGGAAGTACTGAAGCTTTCTTT
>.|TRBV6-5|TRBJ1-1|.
CASSPGVVAEAFF
TGTGCCAGCAGTCCAGGGGTGGTCGCTGAAGCTTTCTTT
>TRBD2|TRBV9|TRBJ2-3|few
CASSGTSGISTDTQYF
TGTGCCAGCAGCGGGACTAGCGGGATTAGCACAGATACGCAGTATTTT
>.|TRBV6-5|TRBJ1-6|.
CASSYRGGPLHF
TGTGCCAGCAGTTATAGGGGTGGCCCCCTCCACTTT
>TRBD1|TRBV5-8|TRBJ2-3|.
CASSFFTGGASWDTQYF
TGTGCCAGCAGCTTCTTCACAGGGGGCGCTTCGTGGGATACGCAGTATTTT
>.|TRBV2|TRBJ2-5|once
CASSWDRGGWGETQYF
TGTGCCAGCAGTTGGGATAGGGGAGGATGGGGTGAGACCCAGTACTTC
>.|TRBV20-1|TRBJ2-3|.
CSVGGYDTQYF
TGCAGCGTTGGCGGATATGATACGCAGTATTTT
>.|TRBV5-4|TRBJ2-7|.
CASSFGQGPYEQYF
.
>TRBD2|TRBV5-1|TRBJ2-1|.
CASSTSGTSSEQFF
TGCGCCAGCAGCACCTCCGGGACTAGCTCTGAGCAGTTCTTC
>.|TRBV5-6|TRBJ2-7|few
CASSLPGYEQYF
TGTGCCAGCAGCTTACCAGGCTACGAGCAGTACTTC
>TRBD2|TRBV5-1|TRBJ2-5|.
CASSLGSVLSGREQETQYF
TGCGCCAGCAGCTTGGGCTCCGTTTTAAGCGGGAGAGAACAAGAGACCCAGTACTTC
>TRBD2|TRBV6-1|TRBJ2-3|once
CASTRGRADTQYF
TGTGCCAGCACTCGGGGGAGGGCAGATACGCAGTATTTT
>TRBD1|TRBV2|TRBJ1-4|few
CASSERGQMNEKLFF
TGTGCCAGCAGTGAGAGGGGACAGATGAATGAAAAACTGTTTTTT
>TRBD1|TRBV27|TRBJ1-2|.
CASSLLQGASNYGYTF
TGTGCCAGCAGTCTACTTCAGGGGGCCTCGAACTATGGCTACACCTTC
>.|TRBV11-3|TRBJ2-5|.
CASSGWAEETQYF
TGTGCCAGCAGCGGATGGGCCGAAGAGACCCAGTACTTC